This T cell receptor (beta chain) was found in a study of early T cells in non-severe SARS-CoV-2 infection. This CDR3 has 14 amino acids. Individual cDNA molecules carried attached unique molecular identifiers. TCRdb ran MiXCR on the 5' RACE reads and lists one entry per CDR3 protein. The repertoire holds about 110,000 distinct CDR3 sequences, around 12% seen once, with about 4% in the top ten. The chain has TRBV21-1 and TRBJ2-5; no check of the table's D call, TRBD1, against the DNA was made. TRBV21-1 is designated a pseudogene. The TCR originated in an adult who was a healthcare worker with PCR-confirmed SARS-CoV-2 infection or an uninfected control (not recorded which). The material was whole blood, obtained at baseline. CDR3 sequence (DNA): TGTGCCAGCAGCAGCAGGGGGCCAAGAGAGACCCAGTACTTC. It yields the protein CASSSRGPRETQYF.